This T cell receptor beta chain was found in a study of a mutant IDH1 vaccine in newly diagnosed glioma (dated by TCRdb to about 2021). For the wider study: Patients received eight vaccinations in weeks 1, 3, 5, 7, 11, 15, 19 and 23, corresponding to visits V03 through V10. Vaccination began 4-6 weeks after radiotherapy alone, or alongside temozolomide cycles in the chemotherapy-containing groups. Of the 30 to 35 treated patients, approximately 60% were male and 37.5% were female, and a mean age of about 37 years was recorded. Before enrollment, patients had received standard therapy of radiotherapy alone, temozolomide alone, or radiochemotherapy with temozolomide; most received the combination. Peripheral blood was drawn at six visits: V03 (baseline), V05, V07, V10, V12 and V13. Longitudinal TCRB deep sequencing was done for some 26 treated patients, wherever samples were available for exploratory analyses. General study outcomes and caveats: Availability determined which PBMC samples were chosen for TCRB deep sequencing. Pseudoprogression seemed to be unrelated to changes in the top peripheral T cell clonotypes found by TCRB sequencing. It was noted by the authors that analyses of patient blood samples could not be reproduced owing to sample limitations. Immune responses induced by the vaccine were seen in roughly 95% of patients across multiple MHC alleles.

Deletion took 0 bases off V and 7 bases off J, with a span of 7 bases between the germline ends. The CDR3 sequence holds 12 residues, the cysteine and phenylalanine included. Only the CDR3 part of the read is kept: 36 bases, read in frame from the first base. As encoded in the germline V gene, CDR1 is SGHVS while CDR2 is FNYEAQ. This sample's time point label indicates: week 5, during vaccination. Every vaccine dose consisted of 300 ug of a 20-mer mutant IDH1 peptide in Montanide, administered subcutaneously together with topical imiquimod. Donors had newly diagnosed WHO grade 3 or 4 IDH1-mutant astrocytomas with loss of nuclear ATRX. The samples were drawn from NOA16, a multicentre, single-arm, open-label phase I trial in Germany that tested a mutant IDH1 peptide vaccine in humans for the first time. Genomic DNA for TCRB sequencing was extracted from EDTA blood using the DNeasy Blood and Tissue Kit.

Library method: the immunoSEQ multiplex PCR assay. Rearranged TCR beta chain sequences were amplified with the hsTCRB Kit following the manufacturer's protocol. TCRB libraries were sequenced on an Illumina MiSeq. The source study handled its data this way. The proprietary platform of the kit vendor was used for demultiplexing, trimming and gene mapping. TCRdb carries this immuneACCESS record with in-frame sequences only. Its versions omit some clonotypes, under half of them owing to an unresolved V gene in the studies checked, with the rest unexplained. V and J calls and clone size follow that table, whereas D and trimming were derived from the DNA. The sample table contains about 51,000 clones; only one count was recorded for around 78% of them. The ten largest clonotypes hold over 4.5% of the sample. About this clone: The antigen it recognizes is unknown. Base-call qualities are not available, and no considerably larger clone is one nucleotide away.

This receptor chain uses TRBV7-6 and TRBJ2-7, with the identity of the D gene unclear. The source material was PBMCs, sampled from a glioma patient whose treatment included an IDH1 peptide vaccine. The receptor was isolated from a man aged 50 to 59 with glioma. The bases read TGTGCCAGCAGCTTAGCGCCTGGGGAGCAGTACTTC. It encodes CASSLAPGEQYF.